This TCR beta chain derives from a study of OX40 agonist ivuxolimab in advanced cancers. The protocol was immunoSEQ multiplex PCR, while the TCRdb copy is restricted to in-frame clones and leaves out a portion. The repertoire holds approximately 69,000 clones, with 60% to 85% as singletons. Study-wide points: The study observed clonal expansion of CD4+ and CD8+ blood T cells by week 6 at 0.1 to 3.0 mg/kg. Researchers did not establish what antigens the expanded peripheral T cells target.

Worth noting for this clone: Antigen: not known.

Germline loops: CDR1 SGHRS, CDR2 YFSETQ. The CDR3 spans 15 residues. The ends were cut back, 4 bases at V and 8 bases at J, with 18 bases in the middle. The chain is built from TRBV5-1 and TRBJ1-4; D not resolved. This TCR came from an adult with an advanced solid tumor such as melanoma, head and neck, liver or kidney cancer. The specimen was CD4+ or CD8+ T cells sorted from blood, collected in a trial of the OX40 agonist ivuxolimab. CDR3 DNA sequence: TGCGCCAGCAGCCCGTTGGACTCGGATGGCGAAAAACTGTTTTTT. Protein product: CASSPLDSDGEKLFF.